Below are 19 T cell receptor beta chains sequenced from a single sample in a study of cytomegalovirus exposure and HLA in healthy donors (dated by TCRdb to the late 2010s). Library method: the immunoSEQ multiplex PCR assay. For the multiplex PCR, a mixture combining 60 forward primers for TCR Vbeta segments and 13 reverse primers for TCR Jbeta segments was used. Imported from immuneACCESS, the table was reduced by TCRdb to in-frame sequences with V and J called. These copies leave out some clones; in studies compared against another copy, an unresolved V gene accounts for under half, and the cause of the remainder is not known. In this sample the table shows around 50,000 clones, around 52% of which occur a single time. About 12% of the sample is held by the ten biggest clonotypes. The sequenced material came from PBMCs. All receptors come from a human donor in good health.

As DNA, the CDR3 is TGTGCCAGCAGTGAATGGGACAGAGTGACAGATACGCAGTATTTT. This gives the protein CASSEWDRVTDTQYF. J is TRBJ2-3 and V is TRBV2, with 7 bases that match TRBD1. This CDR3 has 15 residues. Germline trimming cut 2 bases from V and 3 bases from J; bases unmatched to any gene: 5. The germline V gene encodes CDR1 SNHLY and CDR2 FYNNEI. Filled out from reference TRBV2 and TRBJ2-3, the complete variable domain reads EPEVTQTPSHQVTQMGQEVILRCVPISNHLYFYWYRQILGQKVEFLVSFYNNEISEKSEIFDDQFSVERPDGSNFTLKIRSTKLEDSAMYFCASSEWDRVTDTQYFGPGTRLTVL.

The chain joins TRBV7-9 to TRBJ2-7, with D maybe TRBD2 (6 bases). Looked up from germline, CDR1 is SEHNR and CDR2 is FQNEAQ (reference sequence). Trimming removed 1 base from V and 7 bases from J, with 20 bases in between. The CDR3 has 16 amino acids. In nucleotides, the CDR3 is TGTGCCAGCAGCTTAGGTGGACGGGAGACGGACTATGAGCAGTACTTC. It specifies CASSLGGRETDYEQYF.

V is TRBV9 and J is TRBJ2-2, with 7 bases aligning to TRBD1. Germline CDR1 is SGDLS and CDR2 is YYNGEE. The J segment lost 0 bases and the V segment lost 4 bases, leaving 6 bases of the junction unmatched. The CDR3 totals 16 residues. CDR3 DNA: TGTGCCAGCAGCTCTCGACAGGGCGCGAACACCGGGGAGCTGTTTTTT. Its translation: CASSSRQGANTGELFF.

The chain is built from TRBV6-5 and TRBJ1-2, with D possibly being TRBD1 (6 bases). The CDR3 runs 15 residues. Trimming shortened V by 0 bases and J by 2 bases, and 10 bases separated the two germline ends. Germline V lookup: CDR1 MNHEY, CDR2 SVGAGI. The CDR3 DNA reads TGTGCCAGCAGTTACTCGGGCAGGGGCAACTATGGCTACACCTTC. Translation: CASSYSGRGNYGYTF.

This clone was seen a handful of times. The rearrangement uses TRBV10-3 and TRBJ2-5, with TRBD1 identical over 7 bases. The J segment lost 4 bases and the V segment lost 5 bases, leaving 1 base of the junction unmatched. Germline-derived CDR1 and CDR2 are ENHRY and SYGVKD. The CDR3 runs 12 residues. The CDR3 loop reads CAISHRGETQYF. Written as DNA, the CDR3 is TGTGCCATCAGTCACAGGGGAGAGACCCAGTACTTC.

The gene calls are TRBV7-3 and TRBJ2-2, with unresolved D. The length of the CDR3 is 13 residues. Looked up from germline, CDR1 is SGHTA and CDR2 is FQGTGA. V gave up 0 bases and J gave up 4 bases, with 3 bases separating them. This chain's CDR3 is CASSLTGTGELFF. In DNA form, the CDR3 reads TGTGCCAGCAGCTTAACCGGCACCGGGGAGCTGTTTTTT.

The J gene is TRBJ1-2, the V gene TRBV6-6; D gene ambiguous. This CDR3 contains 15 residues. The V and J ends lost 0 bases and 0 bases respectively, with 8 bases between them. The germline CDR1 and CDR2 sequences are MNHNY and SVGAGI (reference sequence). The CDR3 here is CASSYSGGSNYGYTF. In nucleotides, the CDR3 is TGTGCCAGCAGTTACTCGGGAGGATCTAACTATGGCTACACCTTC.

This chain connects TRBV5-1 to TRBJ2-7, with 8 bases identical to TRBD1. V was clipped by 4 bases and J by 5 bases; unmatched bases: 5. This CDR3 has 13 amino acids. Germline lookup yields CDR1 SGHRS and CDR2 YFSETQ. The CDR3 DNA is TGCGCCAGCAGCGAACGGACAGGGCACGAGCAGTACTTC. As protein: CASSERTGHEQYF.

The genes are TRBV7-8 and TRBJ2-2; 9 bases align to TRBD1. Losses at the gene ends were 2 bases for V and 4 bases for J; bases not matched to a gene: 8. Germline lookup yields CDR1 SGHVS and CDR2 FQNEAQ. This CDR3 contains 17 residues. DNA for the CDR3: TGTGCCAGCAGCTTACTGACCCGGGACAGGGTCACCGGGGAGCTGTTTTTT. It specifies CASSLLTRDRVTGELFF. The full variable domain, completed using reference TRBV7-8 and TRBJ2-2, is GAGVSQSPRYKVAKRGQDVALRCDPISGHVSLFWYQQALGQGPEFLTYFQNEAQLDKSGLPSDRFFAERPEGSVSTLKIQRTQQEDSAVYLCASSLLTRDRVTGELFFGEGSRLTVL.

This clone was observed a handful of times. This chain uses TRBV4-1 with TRBJ2-7, with 8 bases identical to TRBD2. The ends lost 0 bases at V and 3 bases at J; junction bases unmatched: 7. Germline-derived CDR1 and CDR2 are MGHRA and YSYEKL. The CDR3 runs to 16 residues. The CDR3 sequence is CASSQDPRGDLYEQYF. The CDR3 DNA reads as TGCGCCAGCAGCCAAGATCCGCGGGGGGACCTCTACGAGCAGTACTTC.

The CDR3 DNA follows: TGTGCCAGCAGTGTTAGAGGACAGTGGGCTAACTATGGCTACACCTTC. This gives the protein CASSVRGQWANYGYTF. The chain joins TRBV2 to TRBJ1-2; TRBD1 is a possible D gene (6 bases). V lost 4 bases and J lost 0, with 15 bases in between. Germline CDR1 SNHLY, CDR2 FYNNEI. CDR3 size: 16 residues.

The chain recombines TRBV5-1 with TRBJ2-3; 10 bases are a match to TRBD1. Trimming cost V 0 bases and J 5 bases; bases outside gene matches: 3. In germline, CDR1 is SGHRS, CDR2 YFSETQ. This CDR3 comprises 15 residues. CDR3 residues: CASSLVGTGVDTQYF. The DNA of the CDR3 is TGCGCCAGCAGCTTGGTTGGGACAGGGGTAGATACGCAGTATTTT.

This sequence joins TRBV11-2 and TRBJ1-1; D is uncertain. Germline V gives CDR1 SGHAT, CDR2 FQNNGV. V lost 1 base and J lost 7, with 10 bases in between. CDR3 length: 13 amino acids. The CDR3 nucleotides are TGTGCCAGCAGCTTAGGGCTGCAACGTGAAGCTTTCTTT. Its translation: CASSLGLQREAFF.

A few counts support this clone. The chain recombines TRBV7-2 with TRBJ2-2, with unresolved D. With 3 bases removed from V and 0 bases from J, the gap between germline ends came to 5 bases. The CDR3 runs 14 residues. Germline V gene sequence: CDR1 SGHTA, CDR2 FQGNSA. The CDR3 DNA follows: TGTGCCAGCAGCTTCACACCGAACACCGGGGAGCTGTTTTTT. Protein sequence: CASSFTPNTGELFF.

The chain is built from TRBV19 and TRBJ2-4; D not certain. The CDR3 runs 15 residues. Germline CDR1 LNHDA, CDR2 SQIVND (reference sequence). V was shortened by 6 bases and J by 0 bases, with 12 bases between the two germline ends. The chain's CDR3 is CASRSPSGAKNIQYF. The CDR3 DNA sequence: TGTGCCAGTAGATCCCCTTCAGGAGCCAAAAACATTCAGTACTTC.

This sequence joins TRBV7-2 and TRBJ1-1, with 8 bases aligning to TRBD1. CDR1 is SGHTA and CDR2 is FQGNSA in the germline V gene. The V and J ends lost 5 bases and 1 base, in that order; junction bases with no gene match: 6. This CDR3 is built from 15 residues. The CDR3 loop is CASSGSGTGNTEAFF. CDR3 DNA sequence: TGTGCCAGCAGCGGATCCGGGACAGGGAACACTGAAGCTTTCTTT.

This rearrangement joins TRBV7-9 to TRBJ2-7, with TRBD2 as a possible D gene (5 bases). The germline V gene has CDR1 SEHNR and CDR2 FQNEAQ (reference sequence). CDR3 length equals 12 residues. V was pared by 7 bases and J by 7 bases, with 14 bases between. The CDR3 DNA follows: TGTGCCAGCACCTGGAAGCCGGGGGAGCAGTACTTC. Protein sequence: CASTWKPGEQYF.

V usage is TRBV27 and J usage is TRBJ2-5; no reliable D call. V was clipped by 4 bases and J by 4 bases, with 13 bases between them. The CDR3 extends over 14 amino acids. The V gene's germline CDR1 is MNHEY and CDR2 SMNVEV (reference sequence). The CDR3 spells CASSSVISGETQYF. CDR3 sequence (DNA): TGTGCCAGCAGTTCAGTTATTTCGGGAGAGACCCAGTACTTC.

The rearrangement uses TRBV7-9 and TRBJ2-1, with TRBD2 matching 11 bases. This CDR3 comprises 16 residues. Germline loops: CDR1 SEHNR, CDR2 FQNEAQ (reference sequence). Trimming at V came to 1 base and at J to 7 bases, leaving 6 bases not matched to a gene. For the CDR3, the DNA is TGTGCCAGCAGCTTAGATCTAGCGGGGGGCGGGAATGAGCAGTTCTTC. This gives the protein CASSLDLAGGGNEQFF.